This entry lists 10 T cell receptor beta chains sequenced from one sample in a study of cytomegalovirus exposure and HLA in healthy donors (dated by TCRdb to between 2016 and 2019). The library was produced with the immunoSEQ multiplex PCR assay. The multiplex PCR relied on a mix of 60 forward primers for TCR Vbeta segments and 13 reverse primers for TCR Jbeta segments. The table comes from immuneACCESS by way of TCRdb, which keeps in-frame sequences with V and J called. Part of the clones is missing from these tables; in studies checked, under half for an unresolved V gene and the rest for unknown reasons. For this sample there are about 170,000 clones; under 85% appear just once. Of the sample, about 2.9% is held by the ten largest clones. Sequences were obtained from PBMCs. These receptors came from a female donor in good health and CMV-seronegative.

The J gene is TRBJ2-6, the V gene TRBV5-6; possibly TRBD2 for D (5 bases). The V end lost 2 bases, the J end lost 0 bases, and 6 bases lay between the germline ends. CDR1 is SGHDT and CDR2 is YYEEEE in the germline V gene. The CDR3 is 15 amino acids. The CDR3 reads CASSLGLSGANVLTF. In DNA form, the CDR3 reads TGTGCCAGCAGCTTAGGACTCTCTGGGGCCAACGTCCTGACTTTC.

The rearrangement joins TRBV6-5 to TRBJ1-6; tentatively, D is TRBD1 (5 bases). With 4 bases removed from V and 13 bases from J, the gap between germline ends came to 23 bases. Per germline, CDR1 MNHEY and CDR2 SVGAGI. The CDR3 spans 16 residues. The CDR3: CASSLKGASSPSPLHF. CDR3 nucleotide sequence: TGTGCCAGCAGTTTAAAAGGGGCCTCATCGCCGTCTCCCCTCCACTTT.

The chain uses TRBV10-3 and TRBJ2-7; the D gene is possibly TRBD1 (6 bases). This CDR3 spans 15 amino acids. Germline V lookup: CDR1 ENHRY, CDR2 SYGVKD. Trimming left V 1 base short and J 3 bases short, with 13 bases between. CDR3 loop: CAISEFPGQLYEQYF. In nucleotides, the CDR3 is TGTGCCATCAGTGAGTTTCCGGGACAACTCTACGAGCAGTACTTC.

CDR3 protein: CASSKTLNTEAFF. CDR3 bases: TGTGCCAGCAGCAAGACACTGAACACTGAAGCTTTCTTT. This chain joins TRBV14 and TRBJ1-1; D unclear. Germline values: CDR1 SGHDN, CDR2 FVKESK. The CDR3 extends over 13 amino acids. V shed 5 bases and J shed 0 bases, with 7 bases lying between them.

The chain employs TRBV15 and TRBJ2-5, with 7 positions matching TRBD1. This CDR3 is built from 15 residues. Germline V gives CDR1 LNHNV, CDR2 YYDKDF (reference sequence). Trimming cost V 3 bases and J 2 bases; bases outside gene matches: 6. CDR3 nucleotides: TGTGCCACCAGCAGCCAGGACAGGAGGCAAGAGACCCAGTACTTC. Protein: CATSSQDRRQETQYF.

The chain joins TRBV9 to TRBJ2-5; D is perhaps TRBD2 (6 bases). V dropped 0 bases and J dropped 6 bases, with 18 bases sitting between them. This CDR3 has 16 residues. Germline CDR1 and CDR2: SGDLS and YYNGEE. CDR3 DNA: TGTGCCAGCAGCGTAGGGCGGGGCCAATCCGTGAAGACCCAGTACTTC. Translation gives CASSVGRGQSVKTQYF.

This chain uses TRBV7-3 with TRBJ2-7, with D possibly matching TRBD2 (5 bases). The CDR3 covers 17 residues. The V gene's germline CDR1 is SGHTA and CDR2 FQGTGA. The V and J ends lost 2 bases and 0 bases respectively, with 17 bases between them. In DNA, the CDR3 is TGTGCCAGCAGCTTACCCCCCTTACTAGATCACTCCTACGAGCAGTACTTC. Its translation is CASSLPPLLDHSYEQYF.

V gene TRBV6-5 combines with J gene TRBJ1-3; 8 positions match TRBD1. After removal of 6 bases from V and 4 bases from J, the junction contained 5 bases not matched to a gene. Germline CDR1 reads MNHEY; CDR2 reads SVGAGI. The CDR3 spans 14 residues. The CDR3 coding sequence is TGTGCCAGCAGCAAGGGACAGGCGGGAAACACCATATATTTT. The encoded protein is CASSKGQAGNTIYF.

V gene TRBV4-1 combines with J gene TRBJ1-2, with D maybe TRBD1 (6 bases). This CDR3 contains 14 residues. V shed 3 bases and J shed 4 bases, with 12 bases lying between them. Germline V gene lookup returns CDR1 MGHRA and CDR2 YSYEKL. The CDR3 sequence: CASSQNRDPYGYTF. The CDR3 DNA sequence: TGCGCCAGCAGCCAGAACAGGGATCCCTATGGCTACACCTTC.

The J gene is TRBJ2-1, the V gene TRBV15, with a weak D call TRBD2 (6 bases). This CDR3 comprises 13 residues. V lost 3 bases and J lost 7, with 10 bases in between. CDR1 LNHNV and CDR2 YYDKDF come from the germline V gene (reference sequence). The CDR3 sequence is CATSRGTLNEQFF. CDR3 bases: TGTGCCACCAGCAGGGGGACTTTGAATGAGCAGTTCTTC.